The entry below describes one T cell receptor (beta chain). The same CDR3 is also encoded by other DNA sequences in this sample. Germline values: CDR1 LGHNA, CDR2 YNFKEQ. Unmatched junction bases numbered 4, after V lost 9 bases and J lost 4 bases. The CDR3 runs to 12 residues. Seattle patients were enrolled during active infection and followed longitudinally. The data were taken from a study of blood T cell repertoires in COVID-19. As for the study in general: Sites across the United States, Italy and Spain contributed samples from acute and convalescent COVID-19. Sample material is recorded as cDNA or gDNA derived from T cells, B-cell-depleted T cells, or PBMCs.

TCRdb keeps only in-frame clones here, not all; method: immunoSEQ multiplex PCR. The table records over 150,000 clones, 85% to 90% of them present only once. The material sequenced was peripheral blood. The rearrangement links TRBV4-2 to TRBJ1-1, with 8 bases that match TRBD1. The receptor was isolated from a woman aged 70-85 years with COVID-19, enrolled during active disease. CDR3 sequence: CASGTGRTEAFF. DNA of the CDR3: TGTGCCAGTGGGACAGGACGCACTGAAGCTTTCTTT.